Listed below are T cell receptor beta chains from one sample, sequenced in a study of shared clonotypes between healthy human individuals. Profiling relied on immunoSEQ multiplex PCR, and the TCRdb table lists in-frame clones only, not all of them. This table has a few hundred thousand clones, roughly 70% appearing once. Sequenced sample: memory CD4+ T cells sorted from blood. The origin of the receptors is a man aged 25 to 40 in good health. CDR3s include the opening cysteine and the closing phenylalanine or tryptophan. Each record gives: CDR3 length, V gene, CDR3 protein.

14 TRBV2 CASSERLAGYEQYF
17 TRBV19 CASTPGLAGTNTGELFF
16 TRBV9 CASSVETGRAIETQYF
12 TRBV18 CASRMVNTEAFF
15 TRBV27 CASSFSPPNTGELFF
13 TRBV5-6 CASSLMGQGNLYF
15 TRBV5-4 CASSLEGGSIYEQYF
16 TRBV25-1 CASEGIVGGSGNTIYF
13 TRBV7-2 CASRGQGIEEQYF
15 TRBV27 CASTRLASGSDEQFF
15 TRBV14 CASSHGLAGNNEQFF
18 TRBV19 CAKIPESTELGITDTQYF
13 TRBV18 CASTPGLQETQYF
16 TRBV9 CASSRGWKARQETQYF
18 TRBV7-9 CASSLTLTGRGTNEKLFF
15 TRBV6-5 CASSLAGPKVYEQYF
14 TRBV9 CASSPAGGTDTQYF
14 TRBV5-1 CASSFSSGNTEAFF
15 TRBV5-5 CASSQGLHSYNEQFF
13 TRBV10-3 CAILNIVGSEQFF
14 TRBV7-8 CASSDGGTMETQYF
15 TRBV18 CASSSGQGGTGEQYF
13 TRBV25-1 CASSATAQETQYF
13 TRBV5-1 CASSLVLETEAFF
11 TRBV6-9 CASSYKGKLFF